Below are 2 T cell receptor beta chains sequenced from a single sample in a study of vaccination and CD4 T cells after COVID-19. These receptors' antigens are unknown. As to treatment: 10-day PBMC culture with coronavirus spike peptide pools or control peptides (ViraFEST assay). Sequencing of cultured CD4+ T cell DNA used the Oncomine TCR Beta short-read assay. TCRdb passed the PCR reads through MiXCR, listing each CDR3 protein once. The repertoire holds under 20,000 distinct CDR3 sequences, with approximately 50% as singletons. The specimen was CD4+ T cells from blood, cultured in vitro. The receptors shown here come from a human donor who had recovered from COVID-19.

The chain employs TRBV12-3 or TRBV12-4 and TRBJ1-3; D possibly corresponds to TRBD1 (6 bases). The V gene lost 7 bases and the J gene lost 0 bases, with 13 bases spanning the gap. CDR3 size: 15 residues. Written as DNA, the CDR3 is TGTGCCAGCACCTACGCCAGGGGCTCTGGAAACACCATATATTTT. Translation: CASTYARGSGNTIYF.

This clonotype was counted only a few times. The chain combines TRBV20-1 with TRBJ2-3, with D possibly matching TRBD1 (6 bases). The germline V and J ends were trimmed by 3 bases and 1 base, with 17 bases remaining between them. The germline V gene encodes CDR1 DFQATT and CDR2 SNEGSKA (reference sequence). The CDR3 runs 16 residues. CDR3 coding DNA: TGCAGTGCTAGTTGGGTGCAGGGGCTACGCACAGATACGCAGTATTTT. It codes for CSASWVQGLRTDTQYF.